Below, 8 T cell receptor beta chains from the same sample are listed, as sequenced in a study of blood T cell repertoires in COVID-19. Assay: immunoSEQ multiplex PCR; the TCRdb copy retains only in-frame clones and omits some. This table has tens of thousands of clones, about 80% appearing once. Sequenced: peripheral blood. Every receptor here comes from a woman aged 55-70 years with acute or convalescent COVID-19.

The V and J genes are TRBV20-1 and TRBJ2-5; D is undetermined. CDR1 and CDR2 from the germline V gene are DFQATT and SNEGSKA (reference sequence). Trimming pared 4 bases from V and 5 bases from J, leaving 8 bases between. This CDR3 has 11 residues. This CDR3 reads CSAILGETQYF. The DNA of the CDR3 is TGCAGTGCTATCCTCGGGGAGACCCAGTACTTC.

The chain uses TRBV6-1 and TRBJ2-7; TRBD1 is a possible D gene (6 bases). V lost 2 bases and J 0 bases, leaving 11 bases between the germline ends. Germline loops: CDR1 MNHNS, CDR2 SASEGT. This CDR3 contains 15 residues. The CDR3 nucleotides read TGTGCCAGCAGTGAAAGGCGGACAGTCTCCTACGAGCAGTACTTC. Translating gives CASSERRTVSYEQYF.

The CDR3 coding sequence is TGTGCCAGCAGTTCCATCGGGACAGGACGGGAGACCCAGTACTTC. Translation: CASSSIGTGRETQYF. This sequence joins TRBV6-5 and TRBJ2-5; 8 bases map to TRBD1. Germline CDR1 reads MNHEY; CDR2 reads SVGAGI. V lost 4 bases and J lost 5; bases outside the gene matches: 9. The CDR3 runs 15 residues.

V gene TRBV28 combines with J gene TRBJ2-5; 9 positions agree with TRBD1. The CDR3 loop spans 15 amino acids. Looked up from germline, CDR1 is MDHEN and CDR2 is SYDVKM. The ends lost 5 bases at V and 5 bases at J; junction bases unmatched: 9. CDR3 region: CASSQQGASWETQYF. CDR3 nucleotides: TGTGCCAGCAGTCAACAGGGGGCGTCTTGGGAGACCCAGTACTTC.

This chain uses TRBV11-2 with TRBJ2-1; D uncertain. This CDR3 spans 12 amino acids. Germline V gives CDR1 SGHAT, CDR2 FQNNGV. The ends were cut back, 6 bases at V and 14 bases at J, with 17 bases in the middle. The CDR3 protein is CASSREPRMEFF. The CDR3, as DNA: TGTGCCAGCAGTCGCGAACCAAGAATGGAGTTCTTC.

The V gene is TRBV7-2, the J gene TRBJ1-2; 9 bases agree with TRBD1. The CDR3 has 18 amino acids. The V and J ends lost 4 bases and 8 bases, in that order; junction bases with no gene match: 20. Per the germline V gene, CDR1 is SGHTA and CDR2 is FQGNSA. For the CDR3, the DNA is TGTGCCAGCAGCTCAAGCGGGACAGGGAGATTTCGAGCGGGCGGCTACACCTTC. Its translation is CASSSSGTGRFRAGGYTF.

The chain joins TRBV4-2 to TRBJ1-3; 9 bases are shared with TRBD1. CDR3 size: 15 residues. Germline CDR1 is LGHNA and CDR2 is YNFKEQ. Trimming at V came to 2 bases and at J to 4 bases, leaving 3 bases not matched to a gene. CDR3 amino acids: CASSQTGTGGNTIYF. CDR3 nucleotide sequence: TGTGCCAGCAGCCAAACCGGGACAGGGGGAAACACCATATATTTT.

The chain links TRBV5-1 to TRBJ2-7; 7 nucleotides line up with TRBD1. Germline lookup yields CDR1 SGHRS and CDR2 YFSETQ. The length of the CDR3 is 15 residues. The V segment lost 4 bases and the J segment 3 bases; nucleotides outside the gene matches: 10. The CDR3 reads CASSGGQSRDYEQYF. As DNA, the CDR3 is TGCGCCAGCAGCGGGGGACAGTCGAGGGACTACGAGCAGTACTTC.